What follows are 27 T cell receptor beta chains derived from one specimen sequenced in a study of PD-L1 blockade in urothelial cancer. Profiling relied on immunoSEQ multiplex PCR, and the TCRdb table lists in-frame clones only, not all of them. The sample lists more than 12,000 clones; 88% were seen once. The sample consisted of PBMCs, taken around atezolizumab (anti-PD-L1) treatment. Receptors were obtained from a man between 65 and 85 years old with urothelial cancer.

The CDR3 protein is CASSSNRGQNTGELFF. CDR3 coding DNA: TGTGCCAGCAGCAGCAACAGGGGACAGAACACCGGGGAGCTGTTTTTT. The chain carries TRBV7-6 and TRBJ2-2, with 7 bases lining up with TRBD1. The junction had 7 bases not matched to a gene; V was cut back by 5 bases and J by 1 base. The CDR3 is made up of 16 amino acids. The germline V gene has CDR1 SGHVS and CDR2 FNYEAQ.

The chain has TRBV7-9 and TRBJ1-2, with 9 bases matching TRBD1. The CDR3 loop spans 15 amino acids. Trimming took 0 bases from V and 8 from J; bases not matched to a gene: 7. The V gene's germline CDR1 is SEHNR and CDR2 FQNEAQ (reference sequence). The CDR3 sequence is CASSLAGQGEGGYTF. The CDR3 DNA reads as TGTGCCAGCAGCTTAGCGGGACAGGGTGAAGGGGGCTACACCTTC.

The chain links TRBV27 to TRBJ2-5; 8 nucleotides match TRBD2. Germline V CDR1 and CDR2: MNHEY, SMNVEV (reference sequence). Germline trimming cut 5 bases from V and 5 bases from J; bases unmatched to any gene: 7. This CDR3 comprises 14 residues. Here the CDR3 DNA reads TGTGCCAGCAGTCCGGGGGGGCTTCCTGAGACCCAGTACTTC. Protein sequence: CASSPGGLPETQYF.

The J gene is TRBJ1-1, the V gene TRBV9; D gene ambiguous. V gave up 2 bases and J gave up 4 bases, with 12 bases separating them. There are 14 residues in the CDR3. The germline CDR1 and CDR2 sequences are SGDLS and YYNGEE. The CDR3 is CASSVTWRGTEAFF. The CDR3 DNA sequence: TGTGCCAGCAGCGTGACCTGGCGGGGCACTGAAGCTTTCTTT.

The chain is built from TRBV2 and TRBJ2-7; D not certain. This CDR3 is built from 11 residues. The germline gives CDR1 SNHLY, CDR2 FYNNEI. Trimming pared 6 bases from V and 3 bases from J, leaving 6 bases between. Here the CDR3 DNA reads TGTGCCAGCAGGGCCTTCTACGAGCAGTACTTC. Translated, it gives CASRAFYEQYF.

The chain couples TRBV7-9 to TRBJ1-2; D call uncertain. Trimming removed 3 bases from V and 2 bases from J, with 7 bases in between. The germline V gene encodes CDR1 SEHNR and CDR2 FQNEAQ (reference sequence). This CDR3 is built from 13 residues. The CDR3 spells CASSFDTNYGYTF. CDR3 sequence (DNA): TGTGCCAGCAGCTTTGACACCAACTATGGCTACACCTTC.

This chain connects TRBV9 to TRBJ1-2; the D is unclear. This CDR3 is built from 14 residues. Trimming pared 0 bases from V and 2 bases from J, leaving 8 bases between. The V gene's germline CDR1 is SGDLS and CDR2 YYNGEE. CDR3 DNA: TGTGCCAGCAGCGTAGGCACAACGAACTATGGCTACACCTTC. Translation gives CASSVGTTNYGYTF.

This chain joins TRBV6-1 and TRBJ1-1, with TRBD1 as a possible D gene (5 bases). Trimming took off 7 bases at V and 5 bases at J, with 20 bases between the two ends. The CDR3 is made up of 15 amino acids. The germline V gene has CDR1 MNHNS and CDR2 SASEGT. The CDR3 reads CASNGFFRGKTEAFF. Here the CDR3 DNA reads TGTGCCAGCAACGGGTTCTTTCGGGGGAAGACTGAAGCTTTCTTT.

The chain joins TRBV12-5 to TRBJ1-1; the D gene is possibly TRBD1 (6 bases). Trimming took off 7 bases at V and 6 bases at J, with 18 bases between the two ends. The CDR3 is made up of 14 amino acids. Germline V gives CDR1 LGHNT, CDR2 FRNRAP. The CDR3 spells CASALGQGLAEAFF. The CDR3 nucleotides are TGTGCTAGTGCCCTCGGCCAGGGGCTTGCTGAAGCTTTCTTT.

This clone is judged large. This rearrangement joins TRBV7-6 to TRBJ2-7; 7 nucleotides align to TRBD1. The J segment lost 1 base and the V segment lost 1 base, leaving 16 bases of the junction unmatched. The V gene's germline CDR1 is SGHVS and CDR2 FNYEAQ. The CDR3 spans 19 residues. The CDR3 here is CASSLVSQGQNHLSYEQYF. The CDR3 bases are TGTGCCAGCAGCTTAGTATCACAGGGACAGAATCATTTGTCCTACGAGCAGTACTTC.

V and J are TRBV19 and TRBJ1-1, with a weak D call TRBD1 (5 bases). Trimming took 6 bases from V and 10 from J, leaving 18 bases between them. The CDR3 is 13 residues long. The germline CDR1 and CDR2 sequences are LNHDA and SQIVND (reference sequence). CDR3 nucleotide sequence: TGTGCCAGTAGCCCGCAGTGGGGGGGTGGAGCTTTCTTT. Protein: CASSPQWGGGAFF.

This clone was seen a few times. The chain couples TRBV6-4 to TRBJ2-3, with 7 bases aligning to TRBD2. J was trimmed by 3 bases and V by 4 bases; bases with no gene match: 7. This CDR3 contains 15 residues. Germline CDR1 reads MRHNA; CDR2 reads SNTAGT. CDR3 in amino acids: CASSATQRGTDTQYF. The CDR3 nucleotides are TGTGCCAGCAGTGCAACCCAGCGGGGAACAGATACGCAGTATTTT.

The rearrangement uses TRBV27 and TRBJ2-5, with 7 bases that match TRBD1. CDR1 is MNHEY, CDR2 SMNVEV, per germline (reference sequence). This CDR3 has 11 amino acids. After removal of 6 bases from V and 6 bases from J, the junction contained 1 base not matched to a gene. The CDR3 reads CASSRGKTQYF. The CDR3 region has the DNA TGTGCCAGCAGCAGGGGGAAGACCCAGTACTTC.

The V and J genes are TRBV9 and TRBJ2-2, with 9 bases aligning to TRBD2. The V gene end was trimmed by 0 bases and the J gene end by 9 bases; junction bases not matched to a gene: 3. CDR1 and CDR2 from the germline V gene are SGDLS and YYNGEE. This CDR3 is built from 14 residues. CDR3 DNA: TGTGCCAGCAGCGTAGCTAGCGGGGTGAGGGAGCTGTTTTTT. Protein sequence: CASSVASGVRELFF.

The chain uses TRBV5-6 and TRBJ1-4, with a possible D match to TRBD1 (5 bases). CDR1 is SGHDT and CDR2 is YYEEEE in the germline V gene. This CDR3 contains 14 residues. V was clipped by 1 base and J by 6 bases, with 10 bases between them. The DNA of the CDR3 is TGTGCCAGCAGCTTGCGTGGGGCGGATGAAAAACTGTTTTTT. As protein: CASSLRGADEKLFF.

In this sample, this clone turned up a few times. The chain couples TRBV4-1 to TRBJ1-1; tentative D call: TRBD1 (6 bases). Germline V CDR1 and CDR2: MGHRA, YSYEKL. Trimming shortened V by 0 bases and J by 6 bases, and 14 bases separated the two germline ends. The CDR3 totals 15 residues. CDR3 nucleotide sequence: TGCGCCAGCAGCCAAGATGAAGGGGGGGCCCCTGAAGCTTTCTTT. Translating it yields CASSQDEGGAPEAFF.

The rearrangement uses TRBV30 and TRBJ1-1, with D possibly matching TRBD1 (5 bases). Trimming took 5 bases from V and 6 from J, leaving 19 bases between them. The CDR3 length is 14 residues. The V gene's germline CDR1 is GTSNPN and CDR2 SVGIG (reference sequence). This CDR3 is CAWVPRSIGAEAFF. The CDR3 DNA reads TGTGCCTGGGTGCCCCGCTCTATAGGGGCTGAAGCTTTCTTT. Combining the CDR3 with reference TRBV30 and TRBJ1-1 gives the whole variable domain SQTIHQWPATLVQPVGSPLSLECTVEGTSNPNLYWYRQAAGRGLQLLFYSVGIGQISSEVPQNLSASRPQDRQFILSSKKLLLSDSGFYLCAWVPRSIGAEAFFGQGTRLTVV.

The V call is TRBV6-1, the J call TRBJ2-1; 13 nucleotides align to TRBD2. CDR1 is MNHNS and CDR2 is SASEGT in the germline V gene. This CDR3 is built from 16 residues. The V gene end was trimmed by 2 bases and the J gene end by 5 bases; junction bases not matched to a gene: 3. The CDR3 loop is CASSETSGGVNNEQFF. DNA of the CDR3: TGTGCCAGCAGTGAAACTAGCGGGGGGGTGAACAATGAGCAGTTCTTC.

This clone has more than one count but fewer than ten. The CDR3 sequence: CASSPDSEAFF. DNA of the CDR3: TGTGCCAGCAGCCCGGACAGTGAAGCTTTCTTT. This chain joins TRBV11-2 and TRBJ1-1; tentatively, D is TRBD1 (6 bases). Trimming removed 5 bases from V and 7 bases from J, with 8 bases in between. CDR1 and CDR2 (germline): SGHAT, FQNNGV. The CDR3 totals 11 residues.

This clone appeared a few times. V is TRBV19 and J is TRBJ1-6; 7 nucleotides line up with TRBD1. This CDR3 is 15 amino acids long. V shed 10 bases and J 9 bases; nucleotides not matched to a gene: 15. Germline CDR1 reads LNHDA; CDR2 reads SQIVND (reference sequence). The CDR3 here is CATGTRQGGLSPLHF. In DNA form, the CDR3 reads TGTGCCACAGGAACTCGACAGGGTGGCCTTTCACCCCTCCACTTT. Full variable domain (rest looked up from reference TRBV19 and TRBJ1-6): DGGITQSPKYLFRKEGQNVTLSCEQNLNHDAMYWYRQDPGQGLRLIYYSQIVNDFQKGDIAEGYSVSREKKESFPLTVTSAQKNPTAFYLCATGTRQGGLSPLHFGNGTRLTVT.

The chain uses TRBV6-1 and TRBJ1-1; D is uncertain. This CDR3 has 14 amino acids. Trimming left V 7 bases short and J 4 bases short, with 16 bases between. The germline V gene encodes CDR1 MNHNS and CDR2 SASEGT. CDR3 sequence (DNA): TGTGCCAGCATCGCCAGCGGGGAAGGCACTGAAGCTTTCTTT. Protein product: CASIASGEGTEAFF.

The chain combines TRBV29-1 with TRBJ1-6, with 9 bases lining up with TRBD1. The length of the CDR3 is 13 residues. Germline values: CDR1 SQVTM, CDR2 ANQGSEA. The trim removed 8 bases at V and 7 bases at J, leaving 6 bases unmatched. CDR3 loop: CSFRTGENSPLHF. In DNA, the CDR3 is TGCAGCTTCCGGACAGGGGAAAATTCACCCCTCCACTTT.

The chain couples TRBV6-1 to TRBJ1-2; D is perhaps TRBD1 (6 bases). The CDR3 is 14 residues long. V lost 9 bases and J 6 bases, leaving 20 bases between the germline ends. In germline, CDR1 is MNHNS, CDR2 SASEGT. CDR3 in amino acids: CASHQPGAQHGYTF. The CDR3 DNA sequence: TGTGCCAGTCACCAACCAGGGGCCCAGCATGGCTACACCTTC.

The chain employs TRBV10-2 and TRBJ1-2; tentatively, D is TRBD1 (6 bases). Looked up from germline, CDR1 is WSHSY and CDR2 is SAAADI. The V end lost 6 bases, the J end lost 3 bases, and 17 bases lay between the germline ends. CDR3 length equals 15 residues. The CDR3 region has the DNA TGCGCCAGCAGATCGGAGGCAGGGGTTCACTATGGCTACACCTTC. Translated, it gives CASRSEAGVHYGYTF.

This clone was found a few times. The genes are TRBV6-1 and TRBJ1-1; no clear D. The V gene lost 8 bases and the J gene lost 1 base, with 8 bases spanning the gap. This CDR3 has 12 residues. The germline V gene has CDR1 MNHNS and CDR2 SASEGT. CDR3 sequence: CASGRQNTEAFF. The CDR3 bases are TGTGCCAGCGGGAGGCAGAACACTGAAGCTTTCTTT.

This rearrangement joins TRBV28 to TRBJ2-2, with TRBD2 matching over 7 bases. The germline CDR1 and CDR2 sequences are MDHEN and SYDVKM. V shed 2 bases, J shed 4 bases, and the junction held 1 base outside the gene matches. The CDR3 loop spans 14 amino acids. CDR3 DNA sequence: TGTGCCAGCAGTTTAGGGGGGGGCACCGGGGAGCTGTTTTTT. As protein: CASSLGGGTGELFF.

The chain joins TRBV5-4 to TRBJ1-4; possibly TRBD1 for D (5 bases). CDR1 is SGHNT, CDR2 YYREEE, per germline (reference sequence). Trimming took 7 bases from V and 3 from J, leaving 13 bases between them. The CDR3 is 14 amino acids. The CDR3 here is CASRTDSSNEKLFF. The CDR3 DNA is TGTGCCAGCCGTACCGACAGCTCTAATGAAAAACTGTTTTTT.